Listed below are T cell receptor beta chains from one sample, sequenced in a study of blood T cell repertoires in COVID-19. Method: immunoSEQ multiplex PCR; TCRdb's copy keeps in-frame clones and lacks some. Among about 170,000 clones listed, approximately 85% were seen once. The sample comprised peripheral blood. The receptors derive from a man older than 75 with COVID-19, enrolled during active disease. CDR3s include the opening cysteine and the closing phenylalanine or tryptophan. A D gene is named only where the DNA matches it firmly. For some rows the clone size is stated as once, few or many, or as a class when expanded; others skip it.

d_call	v_call	clone_size	j_call	cdr3_aa	cdr3_nt
NA	TRBV11-2	NA	TRBJ1-1	CASSLGVDWNTEAFF	TGTGCCAGCAGCTTAGGGGTGGACTGGAACACTGAAGCTTTCTTT
TRBD1	TRBV18	NA	TRBJ2-6	CASSADRAGANVLTF	TGTGCCAGCTCAGCGGACAGGGCTGGGGCCAACGTCCTGACTTTC
NA	TRBV27	NA	TRBJ1-2	CASCRTANYGYTF	TGTGCCAGCTGTCGTACTGCCAACTATGGCTACACCTTC
TRBD1	TRBV28	NA	TRBJ2-7	CASSPRTGWGEQYF	TGTGCCAGCAGTCCCAGGACAGGGTGGGGCGAGCAGTACTTC
NA	TRBV4-2	NA	TRBJ1-2	CASSQERLGSHYGYTF	TGTGCCAGCAGCCAAGAAAGGTTGGGGAGTCACTATGGCTACACCTTC
TRBD2	TRBV15	NA	TRBJ2-3	CATSSRGGSTDTQYF	TGTGCCACCAGCTCCCGGGGGGGGAGCACAGATACGCAGTATTTT
NA	TRBV6-5	NA	TRBJ1-2	CASTQGTSGYTF	TGTGCCAGCACCCAGGGGACGAGTGGCTACACCTTC
TRBD2	TRBV5-6	NA	TRBJ2-7	CASSSLGVAGPYEQYF	TGTGCCAGCAGCTCCCTAGGGGTAGCGGGGCCCTACGAGCAGTACTTC
NA	TRBV19	NA	TRBJ1-3	CASSIQVAGRISSGNTIYF	TGTGCCAGTAGTATACAAGTTGCGGGACGTATCAGCTCTGGAAACACCATATATTTT
TRBD1	TRBV10-3	few	TRBJ1-5	CATGTGGGSNQPQHF	TGTGCCACTGGGACAGGGGGCGGCAGCAATCAGCCCCAGCATTTT
NA	TRBV10-3	few	TRBJ1-5	CAISESAGVLQHF	TGTGCCATCAGTGAGTCAGCAGGTGTGCTCCAGCATTTT
NA	TRBV15	NA	TRBJ1-1	CATSRDPQGTEAFF	TGTGCCACCAGCAGAGATCCTCAGGGAACTGAAGCTTTCTTT
NA	TRBV24-1	NA	TRBJ2-2	CATSDPGGPNTGELFF	TGTGCCACCAGTGATCCCGGGGGGCCGAACACCGGGGAGCTGTTTTTT
NA	TRBV19	once	TRBJ1-5	CASSPLPRDNNQPQHF	TGTGCCAGTAGTCCCCTACCCCGGGACAACAATCAGCCCCAGCATTTT
NA	TRBV7-9	few	TRBJ1-4	CASSLVGRVWVEKLFF	TGTGCCAGCAGCTTAGTCGGCAGGGTGTGGGTTGAAAAACTGTTTTTT
TRBD1	TRBV7-2	NA	TRBJ1-6	CASSSRTGGFSYNSPLHF	TGTGCCAGCAGCTCCAGGACAGGGGGCTTCTCCTATAATTCACCCCTCCACTTT
NA	TRBV3-1/TRBV3-2	NA	TRBJ2-3	CASSAASDTQYF	TGTGCCAGCTCAGCGGCCTCAGATACGCAGTATTTT
TRBD1	TRBV6-4	NA	TRBJ2-3	CASSESEQGVDTQYF	TGTGCCAGCAGTGAGTCCGAACAGGGGGTAGATACGCAGTATTTT
TRBD1	TRBV7-9	NA	TRBJ1-2	CASSIPRTGPYGYTF	TGTGCCAGCAGCATTCCCCGGACAGGGCCCTATGGCTACACCTTC
NA	TRBV6-5	NA	TRBJ1-6	CASSYSGGGWNSPLHF	TGTGCCAGCAGTTACTCCGGCGGGGGGTGGAATTCACCCCTCCACTTT
TRBD1	TRBV5-1	NA	TRBJ1-4	CASSLGDRGEKLFF	TGCGCCAGCAGCTTGGGGGACAGGGGTGAAAAACTGTTTTTT
TRBD2	TRBV19	NA	TRBJ2-3	CASRRTSGGAADTQYF	TGTGCCAGCAGAAGGACTAGCGGGGGGGCCGCAGATACGCAGTATTTT
NA	TRBV2	NA	TRBJ2-2	CASSGRNTGELFF	TGTGCCAGCAGTGGTAGGAACACCGGGGAGCTGTTTTTT
NA	TRBV5-6	few	TRBJ2-7	CASSLSVGTRDEQYF	TGTGCCAGCAGCTTGTCTGTGGGCACCAGGGACGAGCAGTACTTC
NA	TRBV27	NA	TRBJ2-2	CASSPHGTQQAELFF	TGTGCCAGCAGTCCCCACGGGACTCAGCAAGCGGAGCTGTTTTTT
TRBD2	TRBV6-5	NA	TRBJ2-1	CASSYDSGGYNEQFF	TGTGCCAGCAGTTACGATAGCGGGGGGTACAATGAGCAGTTCTTC
NA	TRBV18	few	TRBJ1-5	CASSPYSNQPQHF	TGTGCCAGCTCACCTTATAGCAATCAGCCCCAGCATTTT
NA	TRBV7-3	NA	TRBJ1-1	CASSRQPGLGNTEAFF	TGTGCCAGCAGCAGACAACCCGGACTCGGGAACACTGAAGCTTTCTTT
TRBD1	TRBV6-5	NA	TRBJ1-2	CASIPQGTNYGYTF	TGTGCCAGCATTCCACAGGGGACTAACTATGGCTACACCTTC
NA	TRBV7-9	NA	TRBJ1-1	CASSPQGERAFF	TGTGCCAGCAGCCCCCAAGGTGAGAGGGCTTTCTTT
NA	TRBV6-6	NA	TRBJ2-2	CASKGGGITGELFF	TGTGCCAGCAAAGGGGGGGGGATCACCGGGGAGCTGTTTTTT
NA	TRBV14	NA	TRBJ1-2	CASSQGAGYTF	TGTGCCAGCAGCCAAGGAGCAGGCTACACCTTC
TRBD1	TRBV4-1	NA	TRBJ2-3	CASSLQVTGGTDTQYF	TGCGCCAGCAGCCTACAAGTTACAGGGGGCACAGATACGCAGTATTTT
TRBD1	TRBV7-2	once	TRBJ2-5	CASSSMGQKETQYF	TGTGCCAGCAGCTCGATGGGACAGAAAGAGACCCAGTACTTC
NA	TRBV18	few	TRBJ1-2	CASSPGQANYGYTF	TGTGCCAGCTCACCAGGGCAGGCTAACTATGGCTACACCTTC
TRBD2	TRBV7-3	few	TRBJ2-5	CASRSPLAAPETQYF	TGTGCCAGCAGGTCCCCGCTAGCGGCACCAGAGACCCAGTACTTC
TRBD1	TRBV2	NA	TRBJ2-7	CASSGDTGGDGQYF	TGTGCCAGCAGCGGTGATACAGGGGGCGATGGGCAGTACTTC
NA	TRBV19	few	TRBJ1-6	CATQALYDSPLHF	TGTGCCACCCAGGCACTCTACGATTCACCCCTCCACTTT
TRBD1	TRBV6-5	NA	TRBJ1-1	CASSLGQGGSTEAFF	TGTGCCAGCAGCCTCGGACAGGGAGGGAGCACTGAAGCTTTCTTT
NA	TRBV4-3	once	TRBJ2-3	CASSQDWEEIGGADTQYF	TGCGCCAGCAGCCAAGATTGGGAGGAGATAGGCGGAGCAGATACGCAGTATTTT
NA	TRBV19	NA	TRBJ2-3	CASSIGLPADTQYF	TGTGCCAGTAGTATAGGTCTTCCGGCAGATACGCAGTATTTT
NA	TRBV7-9	NA	TRBJ1-4	CASSSRIGEGLFF	TGTGCCAGCAGCTCCCGGATAGGGGAGGGACTGTTTTTT
NA	TRBV19	few	TRBJ2-7	CASRPQGYLFGEQYF	TGTGCCAGTAGACCCCAGGGGTACCTATTCGGCGAGCAGTACTTC
NA	TRBV5-1	NA	TRBJ1-3	CASSLENSGNTIYF	TGCGCCAGCAGCTTAGAGAACTCTGGAAACACCATATATTTT
TRBD2	TRBV4-1	NA	TRBJ2-1	CASSSGASSYNEQFF	TGCGCCAGCAGCAGCGGGGCCAGCTCCTACAATGAGCAGTTCTTC
NA	TRBV7-7	once	TRBJ1-4	CATTSGTLGPVSRKLFF	TGTGCCACAACTTCCGGGACTTTGGGACCGGTTTCGCGAAAACTGTTTTTT
NA	TRBV21-1	NA	TRBJ1-2	CASSTGGGQGTTDTF	TGTGCCAGCAGCACTGGGGGTGGACAGGGTACGACGGACACCTTC
NA	TRBV6-5	NA	TRBJ1-5	CASVHSRNQPQHF	TGTGCCAGTGTCCACAGCCGAAATCAGCCCCAGCATTTT
TRBD2	TRBV7-2	once	TRBJ2-2	CASSPWGGNTGELFF	TGTGCCAGCAGCCCGTGGGGGGGGAACACCGGGGAGCTGTTTTTT
NA	TRBV18	NA	TRBJ1-3	CASSPGPRSSGNTIYF	TGTGCCAGCTCACCAGGGCCGAGAAGCTCTGGAAACACCATATATTTT
NA	TRBV19	NA	TRBJ2-1	CASNPPGARSYNEQFF	TGTGCCAGTAATCCTCCAGGGGCCAGATCCTACAATGAGCAGTTCTTC
NA	TRBV19	few	TRBJ1-2	CASSFKSYGYTF	TGTGCCAGTAGTTTCAAGAGCTATGGCTACACCTTC
NA	TRBV5-6	NA	TRBJ2-3	CASSLAGTDTQYF	TGTGCCAGCAGCTTGGCCGGCACAGATACGCAGTATTTT
TRBD1	TRBV14	NA	TRBJ2-2	CASSQPLAGGYTGELFF	TGTGCCAGCAGCCAGCCCTTGGCAGGGGGCTATACCGGGGAGCTGTTTTTT